A single sample is the source of the 14 T cell receptor beta chains below, sequenced in a study of Graves' ophthalmopathy and Graves' hyperthyroidism. Scientists amplified the TCR beta CDR3 regions from RNA transcripts. The first round was an RT-PCR with HTBI primers, and the second round was a multiplex PCR. MiXCR was run by TCRdb on the multiplex PCR reads, yielding one entry per CDR3 protein. The sample lists some 1.1 million distinct CDR3 sequences, 35% to 40% occurring once. Input material: peripheral blood or thyroid tissue (not recorded which). The receptor source for this set is an adult man with Graves' hyperthyroidism.

This clonotype was seen repeatedly, ten times or more. The chain combines TRBV6-6 with TRBJ1-6; TRBD1 matches at 8 bases. J was trimmed by 10 bases and V by 4 bases; bases with no gene match: 9. Germline CDR1 and CDR2: MNHNY and SVGAGI (reference sequence). The CDR3 extends over 15 amino acids. CDR3 sequence: CASSSQAQGGSPLHF. The CDR3 coding sequence is TGTGCCAGCAGTTCGCAGGCACAGGGGGGATCACCCCTCCACTTT.

This chain links TRBV30 with TRBJ2-5; the D is unclear. Judging by the DNA end, TRBJ2-7 fits better; the J call may be wrong. The CDR3 is 12 residues long. CDR1 and CDR2 (germline): GTSNPN, SVGIG (reference sequence). The CDR3 loop reads CAWSVWASEQYF. Here the CDR3 DNA reads TGTGCCTGGAGTGTTTGGGCAAGCGAGCAGTACTTC.

The chain is built from TRBV7-9 and TRBJ2-3, with TRBD2 matching over 12 bases. Germline lookup yields CDR1 SEHNR and CDR2 FQNEAQ (reference sequence). The CDR3 has 16 amino acids. V shed 6 bases and J 2 bases; nucleotides not matched to a gene: 6. The CDR3 bases are TGTGCCAGCAGACAACTAGCGGGAGGTCCCACAGATACGCAGTATTTT. Its translation: CASRQLAGGPTDTQYF.

This clonotype was seen at least ten times. The CDR3 DNA is TGTGCCAGCAGCCTCCGACAGGGCACCTACGAGCAGTACTTC. It specifies CASSLRQGTYEQYF. V usage is TRBV5-8 and J usage is TRBJ2-7; 7 nucleotides line up with TRBD1. The length of the CDR3 is 14 residues. Germline trimming cut 4 bases from V and 2 bases from J; bases unmatched to any gene: 6. Germline V gene lookup returns CDR1 SGHTS and CDR2 YDEGEE.

J is TRBJ2-7 and V is TRBV7-9; either TRBD1 or TRBD2 may supply D (5 bases each). The CDR3 runs 11 residues. Per the germline V gene, CDR1 is SEHNR and CDR2 is FQNEAQ (reference sequence). Deletions cut 5 bases from V and 7 bases from J, with 9 bases between. The DNA for the CDR3 is TGTGCCAGCAGCGCCTGGGGGGAGCAGTACTTC. This translates into CASSAWGEQYF.

This clonotype occurred many times. The chain combines TRBV7-8 with TRBJ2-7, with D perhaps TRBD1 or TRBD2 (6 bases each). The CDR3 covers 14 residues. Per the germline V gene, CDR1 is SGHVS and CDR2 is FQNEAQ. The ends were cut back, 1 base at V and 6 bases at J, with 13 bases in the middle. The CDR3: CASSLDGGLGEQYF. As DNA, the CDR3 is TGTGCCAGCAGCTTAGATGGGGGGCTCGGCGAGCAGTACTTC.

On this clonotype: The germline gene is not matched at one end of the junction; a read error may be the cause. CDR3 residues: CASSLEGWTKAFF. Here the CDR3 DNA reads TGCGCCAGCAGCTTGGAGGGGTGGACTAAAGCCTTCTTT. The rearrangement uses TRBV5-1 and TRBJ1-1; D perhaps matches TRBD1 (5 bases). Germline V CDR1 and CDR2: SGHRS, YFSETQ. There are 13 residues in the CDR3.

V gene TRBV6-2 or TRBV6-3 combines with J gene TRBJ1-2, with no clear D. With 7 bases removed from V and 4 bases from J, the gap between germline ends came to 19 bases. Germline loops: CDR1 MNHEY, CDR2 SVGEGT. The CDR3 length is 15 residues. CDR3 nucleotides: TGTGCCAGCAACCCGGACGGATTCGACCTCTATGGCTACACCTTC. Protein: CASNPDGFDLYGYTF.

The chain uses TRBV25-1 and TRBJ2-7; TRBD2 aligns across 7 bases. The CDR3 spans 17 residues. V was pared by 6 bases and J by 2 bases, with 16 bases of the junction left unmatched. From germline, CDR1 is MGHDK and CDR2 SYGVNS. CDR3 DNA sequence: TGTGCCAGCAGCTTAGCGGGCCCGGGGGGACTAACCTACGAGCAGTACTTC. This codes for CASSLAGPGGLTYEQYF.

This clonotype was counted at least ten times. This chain uses TRBV7-9 with TRBJ1-1; no definite D call. The CDR3 extends over 13 amino acids. V was shortened by 3 bases and J by 3 bases, with 8 bases between the two germline ends. Per the germline V gene, CDR1 is SEHNR and CDR2 is FQNEAQ (reference sequence). The CDR3 nucleotides are TGTGCCAGCAGCTTGCTCAGTGACACTGAAGCTTTCTTT. This encodes CASSLLSDTEAFF.

The sample holds many counts of this clonotype. V gene TRBV24-1 combines with J gene TRBJ1-2, with D tentatively TRBD1 (6 bases). Germline V lookup: CDR1 KGHDR, CDR2 SFDVKD. The CDR3 loop spans 14 amino acids. V was trimmed by 3 bases and J by 4 bases, leaving 11 bases between them. The CDR3 DNA reads TGTGCCACCAGTGATACCGGGACATCCTATGGCTACACCTTC. This sequence encodes CATSDTGTSYGYTF.

Ten or more counts support this clonotype. This chain connects TRBV7-9 to TRBJ2-7, with 12 bases aligning to TRBD2. The V gene's germline CDR1 is SEHNR and CDR2 FQNEAQ (reference sequence). Unmatched junction bases numbered 7, after V lost 5 bases and J lost 5 bases. The CDR3 spans 15 residues. The DNA for the CDR3 is TGTGCCAGCAGCCCACAACTAGCGGGAGGTGACGAGCAGTACTTC. Protein product: CASSPQLAGGDEQYF.

This clonotype was observed many times. This sequence joins TRBV7-8 and TRBJ2-7, with TRBD1 matching over 7 bases. Germline-derived CDR1 and CDR2 are SGHVS and FQNEAQ. The CDR3 runs to 15 residues. V lost 5 bases and J lost 5; bases outside the gene matches: 12. The chain's CDR3 is CASSLPTGNPHEQYF. The CDR3 DNA sequence: TGTGCCAGCAGCCTCCCGACAGGGAATCCCCACGAGCAGTACTTC. The whole variable domain, filled in from reference TRBV7-8 and TRBJ2-7, reads GAGVSQSPRYKVAKRGQDVALRCDPISGHVSLFWYQQALGQGPEFLTYFQNEAQLDKSGLPSDRFFAERPEGSVSTLKIQRTQQEDSAVYLCASSLPTGNPHEQYFGPGTRLTVT.

This chain uses TRBV20-1 with TRBJ2-7; TRBD2 agrees at 10 bases. The germline V gene encodes CDR1 DFQATT and CDR2 SNEGSKA (reference sequence). V lost 6 bases, J lost 4 bases, and 9 bases stayed unmatched. The CDR3 runs to 14 residues. CDR3 sequence (DNA): TGCAGTGCAGCGCGAGCGGGAGGGCCGTACGAGCAGTACTTC. Protein product: CSAARAGGPYEQYF.